This T cell receptor (beta chain) is drawn from a study of shared clonotypes between healthy human individuals (TCRdb year 2020). The study in broad terms: A couple of women and three men aged 18 to 49 years were included in the cohort. Per donor, three plates each were used for CD4 naive and CD4 memory, two for CD8 naive, and one for CD8 memory. To estimate repertoire size and how much clonotype sharing occurs between individuals, the study deeply sequenced the blood TCR repertoires of about five healthy adults. Libraries were prepared and TCR repertoires were sequenced by different laboratories using diverse techniques, in order to increase sequencing depth and limit assay-specific biases. Each donor's leukapheresis produced roughly between roughly 0.85 and 10 billion PBMCs. Broader findings and caveats from the paper: Naive subsets generally had larger estimated clonotype richness than memory subsets did. Even with the large sequencing depth, rarefaction of the sorted-subset datasets indicated that sequencing was incomplete. Higher generation probabilities were observed for clonotypes shared by all four sorted-subset donors than for non-shared clonotypes. Only blood was sampled, and tissue TCR repertoires likely differ from those in blood. The genetic and exposure-history diversity represented was limited by the small number of donors. About 4.5% of naive CD4, 3.5% of naive CD8, roughly 2.4% of memory CD4, and about 0.4% of memory CD8 clonotypes were shared across a few donors. Pairwise subsampling led to the expectation that sequencing depth would affect the degree of clonotype sharing among donors.

The donors were healthy, HIV-negative adults with no recently reported acute infections or vaccinations. Every donor was a Caucasian adult living in Nashville, Tennessee, USA. CD4+ T cells were enriched through magnetic negative selection, after which naive cells were positively selected on CD45RA and the remaining negative fraction served as the memory subset. Blood was collected by leukapheresis, and PBMCs were isolated by Ficoll-Histopaque density gradient centrifugation and then cryopreserved in liquid nitrogen vapor phase. Analytical flow cytometry was used to check the purity and quantity of each magnetically sorted T cell population. From each sorted fraction, genomic DNA was isolated and quantified by UV absorbance on a Nanodrop 2000c. Trimming leaves V shorter by 2 bases and J shorter by 6 bases, with the junction holding 5 bases beyond the gene matches. The CDR3 runs 15 amino acids, cysteine and phenylalanine included. The DNA shown is the 45-base CDR3, in frame from base 1. According to the germline V gene, CDR1 reads LGHNA and CDR2 reads YSLEER.

As for this clone: Its antigen target is currently unknown. There are no base qualities to consult, and no much larger clone falls within one base.

TCR CDR3 regions were amplified from genomic DNA by multiplex PCR using the deep immunoSEQ assay. Genomic DNA extracted from each cell subset was distributed evenly over all wells of several immunoSEQ 96-well plates, and each plate served as one replicate. For sorted subsets, 200 to 250 ng of genomic DNA, equivalent to 25,000 to 35,000 T cell genomes, went into each replicate PCR. The purified libraries were quantified using a Qubit 3.0 fluorometer, sized with a Bioanalyzer 2100, and then quantified again using the KAPA Library Quantification kit. Every immunoSEQ 96-well plate was sequenced on a separate single-read 150-cycle Illumina NextSeq 550 flow cell. In the paper's pipeline: Because the immunoSEQ output included only junctional sequences and no quality scores, the filtering could not be the same as the filtering used for full-length reads. Sequences were annotated with PyIR, a Python wrapper for IgBLAST v1.9, and V/J genes and CDR3 were assigned using IMGT germline references. Reads with weak V/J assignments (E-value above 1e-6), missing CDR3, stop codons, out-of-frame junctions, or ambiguous translated residues were removed. A V3J clonotype was defined by an identical inferred V gene, J gene, and CDR3 amino acid sequence. To compute the percentage overlap between repertoires, the number of shared unique clonotypes was divided by the size of the smaller repertoire. Richness of each repertoire was evaluated using RTK rarefaction, the Chao1 estimator, and Recon v2.1 estimates of unobserved clonotypes. Generation probabilities were computed with OLGA for all TCRbeta clonotypes obtained by the gDNA method from several donors. In its TCRdb copy, this immuneACCESS table keeps in-frame sequences only and misses some clones. Where compared with another copy, unresolved V genes explain less than half of these, and the others have no known cause. V and J calls plus clone size are reproduced from that table; the DNA served to infer D and trimming. In all, the sample holds 2.3 million or so clones, and 85% to 95% of those were seen once. The ten largest clonotypes hold 0.39% of the sample.

The receptor comes from a man between 18 and 29 years old in good health. Some clones in this sample may be carry-over from other donors' samples. The sequencing sample was made of naive CD4+ T cells from PBMCs. According to the study, the label for this sample's cell subset or site signals: CD45RA+ positively selected. In this chain, TRBV4-3 is recombined with TRBJ2-1; 9 bases in the middle match TRBD2. The CDR3 in this case is CASSQRSGRTNEQFF. In nucleotides, the sequence is TGCGCCAGCAGCCAACGTAGCGGGAGAACCAATGAGCAGTTCTTC.